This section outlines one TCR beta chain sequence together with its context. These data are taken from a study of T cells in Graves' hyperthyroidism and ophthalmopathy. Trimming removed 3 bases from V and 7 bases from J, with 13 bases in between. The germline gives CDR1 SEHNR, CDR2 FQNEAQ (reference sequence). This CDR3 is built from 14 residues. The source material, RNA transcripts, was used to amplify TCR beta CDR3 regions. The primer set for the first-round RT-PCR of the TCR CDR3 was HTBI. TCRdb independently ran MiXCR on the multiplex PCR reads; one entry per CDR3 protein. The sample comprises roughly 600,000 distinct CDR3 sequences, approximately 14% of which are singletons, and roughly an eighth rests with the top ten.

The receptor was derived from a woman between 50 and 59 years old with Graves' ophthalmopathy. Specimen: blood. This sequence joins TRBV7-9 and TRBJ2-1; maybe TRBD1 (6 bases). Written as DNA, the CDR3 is TGTGCCAGCAGCTTGGAAAGGGGACATAATGAGCAGTTCTTC. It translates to CASSLERGHNEQFF.